The clone carrying this T cell receptor (beta chain) was seen repeatedly, ten times or more. Its matching antigen is unknown. Samples came from axillary lymph nodes draining the breast cancer. TCRdb itself ran the multiplex PCR reads through MiXCR, one entry per CDR3 protein. The sample shows 200,000 to 250,000 distinct CDR3 sequences, nearly 35% of them seen only once. This entry belongs to a study of breast tumors, draining lymph nodes, adjacent tissues. Study results and limitations: Tumor repertoires ranked between lymph nodes and nontumor tissue in diversity, with V and J gene preferences. The data were judged consistent with most tumor T cells coming from lymph node and expanding in tumor. That most tumor T cells come from lymph nodes remained unproven. Luminal-like breast cancer showed significantly higher tumor–nontumor repertoire similarity than basal-like.

Trimming took 4 bases from V and 5 from J, leaving 11 bases between them. The CDR3 extends over 13 amino acids. CDR1 is ENHRY and CDR2 is SYGVKD in the germline V gene. The source is a female donor with breast cancer. Some clones in this sample may be carry-over from other donors' samples. Source material: axillary lymph node tissue. The chain employs TRBV10-3 and TRBJ2-5; the D gene could be TRBD1 or TRBD2 (6 bases each). This chain's CDR3 is CAISGGATETQYF. CDR3 coding DNA: TGTGCCATCAGTGGGGGGGCGACGGAGACCCAGTACTTC.